One sample yielded the 19 T cell receptor beta chains listed below, sequenced in a study of T-cell memory formation after mild COVID-19. MiXCR, run by TCRdb on the 5' RACE reads, gives a single entry per CDR3 protein. The sample carries under 300,000 distinct CDR3 sequences, 15% to 20% recorded once. Sequenced: PBMCs or a T cell subset sorted from them (not recorded which). These receptors were taken from a man younger than 30 who had mild COVID-19 (a few samples of this study predate the infection). Cell type and time point are not known.

This clonotype was seen only a few times. The chain links TRBV7-8 to TRBJ1-5, with TRBD1 matching over 7 bases. With 5 bases clipped from V and 4 bases from J, the junction kept 8 bases outside the gene matches. CDR3 length: 15 residues. The germline V gene has CDR1 SGHVS and CDR2 FQNEAQ. CDR3 loop: CASSLRDSLNQPQHF. The CDR3 nucleotides read TGTGCCAGCAGCCTCCGGGACAGCCTTAATCAGCCCCAGCATTTT.

The chain carries TRBV7-9 and TRBJ1-5; D gene ambiguous. In germline, CDR1 is SEHNR, CDR2 FQNEAQ (reference sequence). V lost 5 bases and J 6 bases, leaving 8 bases between the germline ends. This CDR3 contains 12 residues. CDR3 sequence: CASSGRGQPQHF. The CDR3 DNA sequence: TGTGCCAGCAGCGGACGCGGTCAGCCCCAGCATTTT.

The rearrangement links TRBV2 to TRBJ2-1, with TRBD2 matching 14 bases. The CDR3 is 15 amino acids. The germline V gene encodes CDR1 SNHLY and CDR2 FYNNEI. V shed 2 bases, J shed 9 bases, and the junction held 3 bases outside the gene matches. The CDR3 spells CASSETTSGGGEQFF. For the CDR3, the DNA is TGTGCCAGCAGTGAAACGACTAGCGGGGGGGGTGAGCAGTTCTTC.

This clonotype was detected only a few times. CDR3 bases: TGTGCCAGCAGTAGGGCGGCTAGCAGATACACAGATACGCAGTATTTT. Amino acids: CASSRAASRYTDTQYF. V gene TRBV12-3 or TRBV12-4 combines with J gene TRBJ2-3, with a weak D call TRBD2 (5 bases). With 5 bases removed from V and 2 bases from J, the gap between germline ends came to 17 bases. The CDR3 is 16 residues long.

The rearrangement links TRBV7-9 to TRBJ2-5; 7 bases match TRBD1. Germline CDR1 SEHNR, CDR2 FQNEAQ (reference sequence). After removal of 5 bases from V and 7 bases from J, the junction contained 7 bases not matched to a gene. This CDR3 is 13 amino acids long. This CDR3 is CASSVEGQRTQYF. CDR3 coding DNA: TGTGCCAGCAGCGTCGAGGGACAGCGGACCCAGTACTTC.

This clonotype was found once. A much larger clone differs by one base, so this may be a read error. The chain recombines TRBV12-3 or TRBV12-4 with TRBJ2-1, with TRBD1 identical over 7 bases. This CDR3 is built from 14 residues. DNA for the CDR3: TGTGCCAGCAGTGGGGACAGTCCCTACAATGAGCGGTTCTTC. This translates into CASSGDSPYNERFF.

This clonotype was found a few times. The gene calls are TRBV4-1 and TRBJ2-7; D gene unclear. CDR1 MGHRA and CDR2 YSYEKL come from the germline V gene. The length of the CDR3 is 15 residues. Trimming pared 1 base from V and 2 bases from J, leaving 12 bases between. This CDR3 reads CASSQGAQITYEQYF. DNA of the CDR3: TGCGCCAGCAGCCAAGGGGCTCAGATAACCTACGAGCAGTACTTC.

CDR3 protein: CASSLVAGPSYEQYF. The CDR3 coding sequence is TGCGCCAGCAGCTTGGTTGCCGGACCTTCCTACGAGCAGTACTTC. This chain joins TRBV5-1 and TRBJ2-7; no reliable D call. Germline CDR1 and CDR2: SGHRS and YFSETQ. V was trimmed by 0 bases and J by 1 base, leaving 11 bases between them. This CDR3 region has 15 residues.

J is TRBJ2-3 and V is TRBV5-1; 12 bases align to TRBD2. J gave up 5 bases and V 1 base, and 8 bases lay outside the gene matches. CDR1 SGHRS and CDR2 YFSETQ come from the germline V gene. The CDR3 totals 17 residues. The DNA for the CDR3 is TGCGCCAGCAGCTTGCTAGCGGGGGGGCTCGCCCAAGATACGCAGTATTTT. Its translation is CASSLLAGGLAQDTQYF.

This clonotype was picked up a small number of times. The J gene is TRBJ2-1, the V gene TRBV6-2 or TRBV6-3, with 12 nucleotides matching TRBD2. V lost 10 bases and J lost 8; bases outside the gene matches: 15. Germline CDR1 MNHEY, CDR2 SVGEGT. The CDR3 has 16 residues. CDR3 in DNA: TGTGCCACGCAGAGTCTACTAGCGGGGGGTGACGATGAGCAGTTCTTC. Encoded protein: CATQSLLAGGDDEQFF.

This clonotype was detected a few times. This chain connects TRBV18 to TRBJ2-7, with 8 bases lining up with TRBD1. V was pared by 3 bases and J by 6 bases, with 16 bases of the junction left unmatched. This CDR3 is built from 17 residues. Germline CDR1 is KGHSH and CDR2 is LQKENI. The CDR3 region is CASSPSVTGAEGLEQYF. The CDR3 nucleotides are TGTGCCAGCTCACCGTCCGTGACAGGGGCCGAGGGGCTCGAGCAGTACTTC.

This clonotype was seen only a few times. The rearrangement uses TRBV6-6 and TRBJ1-5; D possibly corresponds to TRBD1 (5 bases). The germline V and J ends were trimmed by 10 bases and 7 bases, with 14 bases remaining between them. CDR1 MNHNY and CDR2 SVGAGI come from the germline V gene (reference sequence). The CDR3 has 12 residues. The CDR3 is CATSGGRQPQHF. The CDR3 DNA sequence: TGTGCCACCTCCGGGGGAAGGCAGCCCCAGCATTTT.

J is TRBJ2-5 and V is TRBV20-1; D gene ambiguous. This CDR3 comprises 12 residues. Germline values: CDR1 DFQATT, CDR2 SNEGSKA (reference sequence). Between the trimmed V and J ends, which lost 5 bases and 5 bases, there was a span of 12 bases. The CDR3 loop reads CSAPTADETQYF. The CDR3 bases are TGCAGTGCTCCGACCGCTGACGAGACCCAGTACTTC.

The chain carries TRBV5-1 and TRBJ2-3; no firm D call. This CDR3 is 16 amino acids long. Trimming pared 4 bases from V and 0 bases from J, leaving 15 bases between. The germline CDR1 and CDR2 sequences are SGHRS and YFSETQ. CDR3 in DNA: TGCGCCAGCAGCCCAGGTCCACAGTTAAGCACAGATACGCAGTATTTT. It codes for CASSPGPQLSTDTQYF. The complete variable domain, with remaining parts taken from reference TRBV5-1 and TRBJ2-3, reads KAGVTQTPRYLIKTRGQQVTLSCSPISGHRSVSWYQQTPGQGLQFLFEYFSETQRNKGNFPGRFSGRQFSNSRSEMNVSTLELGDSALYLCASSPGPQLSTDTQYFGPGTRLTVL.

The genes are TRBV18 and TRBJ2-7, with 8 bases that match TRBD1. The V gene's germline CDR1 is KGHSH and CDR2 LQKENI. The ends lost 3 bases at V and 12 bases at J; junction bases unmatched: 10. CDR3 length: 13 residues. The CDR3 DNA reads as TGTGCCAGCTCACCCTCGGACAGGGTTAGGTGGTACTTC. It yields the protein CASSPSDRVRWYF.

This clonotype has only a few counts. CDR3 sequence: CASSQESSTSYYNEQFF. In nucleotides, the CDR3 is TGCGCCAGCAGCCAAGAATCCAGCACCTCCTATTACAATGAGCAGTTCTTC. V gene TRBV4-3 combines with J gene TRBJ2-1; D is unresolved. Trimming removed 0 bases at V and 4 bases at J, with 16 bases between. In germline, CDR1 is LGHNA, CDR2 YSLEER. CDR3 length equals 17 residues.

This clonotype has only a few counts. This chain uses TRBV7-9 with TRBJ1-2; D gene ambiguous. CDR1 is SEHNR, CDR2 FQNEAQ, per germline (reference sequence). The length of the CDR3 is 11 residues. The V end lost 6 bases, the J end lost 5 bases, and 7 bases lay between the germline ends. The DNA for the CDR3 is TGTGCCAGCAGGCAGGAGTATGGCTACACCTTC. Its protein product is CASRQEYGYTF.

This clonotype was found a few times. The rearrangement joins TRBV20-1 to TRBJ2-7; 7 nucleotides line up with TRBD1. Germline-derived CDR1 and CDR2 are DFQATT and SNEGSKA (reference sequence). The length of the CDR3 is 14 residues. The ends lost 5 bases at V and 0 bases at J; junction bases unmatched: 7. In nucleotides, the CDR3 is TGCAGTGCTCCGACAGGGTATAACTCCTACGAGCAGTACGTC. As protein: CSAPTGYNSYEQYV.

The chain carries TRBV5-1 and TRBJ2-3; TRBD2 aligns across 11 bases. The ends lost 4 bases at V and 0 bases at J; junction bases unmatched: 13. In germline, CDR1 is SGHRS, CDR2 YFSETQ. The CDR3 has 19 amino acids. The CDR3 nucleotides read TGCGCCAGCAGCCCCACTAGCGGGGGTCTCCGCCCTAGCACAGATACGCAGTATTTT. It codes for CASSPTSGGLRPSTDTQYF.